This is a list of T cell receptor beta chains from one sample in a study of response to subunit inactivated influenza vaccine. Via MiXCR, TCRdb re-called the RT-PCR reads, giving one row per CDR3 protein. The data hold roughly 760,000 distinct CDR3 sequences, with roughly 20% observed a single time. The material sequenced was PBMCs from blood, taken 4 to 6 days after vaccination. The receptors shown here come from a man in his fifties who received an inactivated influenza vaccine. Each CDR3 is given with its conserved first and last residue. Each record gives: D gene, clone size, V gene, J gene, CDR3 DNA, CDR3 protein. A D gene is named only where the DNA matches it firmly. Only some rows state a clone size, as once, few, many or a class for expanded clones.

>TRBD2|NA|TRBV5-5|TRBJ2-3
TGTGCCAGCAGCTCTTTGGCGGGAGGTTCCTTAGATACGCAGTATTTT
CASSSLAGGSLDTQYF
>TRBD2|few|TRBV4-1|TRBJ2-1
TGCGCCAGCAGCAAGGGACTAGGCCGAATAGGTGAGCAGTTCTTC
CASSKGLGRIGEQFF
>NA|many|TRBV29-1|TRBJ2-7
TGCAGCGTTGTGGCAGGAGGGTCCTACGAGCAGTACTTC
CSVVAGGSYEQYF
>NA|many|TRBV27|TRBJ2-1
TGTGCCAGCAGTCAGACATCTGGGTCCTACAATGAGCAGTTCTTC
CASSQTSGSYNEQFF
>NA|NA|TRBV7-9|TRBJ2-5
TGTGCCAGCCGGCCGGACAGCCGCCGGGCCCAGTACTTC
CASRPDSRRAQYF
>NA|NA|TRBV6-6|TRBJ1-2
TGTGCCAGCGGTGGGATCTCTGGCTACACCTTC
CASGGISGYTF
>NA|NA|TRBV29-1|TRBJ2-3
TGCAGCGTCGACCTAGGCTTTGCAGATACGCAGTATTTT
CSVDLGFADTQYF
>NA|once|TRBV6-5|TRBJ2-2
TGTGCCAGCAGTTATCTTGCGGAATTATACACCGGGGAGCTGTTTTTT
CASSYLAELYTGELFF
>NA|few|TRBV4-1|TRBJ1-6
TGCGCCAGCAGCCAGGGGGTAGGCTCCTATAATTCACCCCTCCACTTT
CASSQGVGSYNSPLHF
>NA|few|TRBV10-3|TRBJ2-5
TGTGCCACCAGCGGGTACCAAGAGACCCAGTACTTC
CATSGYQETQYF
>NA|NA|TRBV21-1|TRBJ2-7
TGTGCCAGCAGCAAAGAAAGGGAGGTAGCGGGCCCCTACGAGCAGTACTTC
CASSKEREVAGPYEQYF
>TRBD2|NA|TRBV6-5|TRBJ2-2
TGTGCCAGCAGTTACTCCTCCAAGACTAGCGGGACGACCGGGGAGCTGTTTTTT
CASSYSSKTSGTTGELFF
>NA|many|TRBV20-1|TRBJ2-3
TGCAGTGCTAGCGGGACAACAGATACGCAGTATTTT
CSASGTTDTQYF
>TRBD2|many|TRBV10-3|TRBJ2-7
TGTGCCACCGCCGGGGGGGAAGTGCAGTACTTC
CATAGGEVQYF
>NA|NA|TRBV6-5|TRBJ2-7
TGTGCCAGCAGTTACTCGTCGTCAATGACCTACGAGCAGTACTTC
CASSYSSSMTYEQYF
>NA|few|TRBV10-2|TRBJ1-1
TGCGCCAGCAGTGGAAACAGGTTTATGAACACTGAAGCTTTCTTT
CASSGNRFMNTEAFF
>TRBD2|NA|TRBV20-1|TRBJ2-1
TGCAGTGCTTCGCCCTCCGCGGGAGGATCCTACAATGAGCAGTTCTTC
CSASPSAGGSYNEQFF
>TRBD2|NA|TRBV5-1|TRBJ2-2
TGCGCCAGCAGCCTCGAGGGACTAGCGACCGGGGAGCTGTTTTTT
CASSLEGLATGELFF
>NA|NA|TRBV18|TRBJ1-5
TGTGCCAGCTCACGGCAGAGCTCTTATAGCAATCAGCCCCAGCATTTT
CASSRQSSYSNQPQHF
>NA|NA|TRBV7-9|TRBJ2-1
TGTGCCAGCAGCTTAAATGGCGGAACTGAGCAGTTCTTC
CASSLNGGTEQFF
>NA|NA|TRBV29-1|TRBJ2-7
TGCAGCGCGCGGGATCCTCCCACCGGCGAGCAGTACTTC
CSARDPPTGEQYF
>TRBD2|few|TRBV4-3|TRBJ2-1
TGCGCCAGCAGCCAGGCTATCGGGACTAGCGGGGGGAATGAGCAGTTCTTC
CASSQAIGTSGGNEQFF
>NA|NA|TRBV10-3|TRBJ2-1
TGTGCCATCAGTGGGGATAGAGGGGGGCCTGACTACAATGAGCAGTTCTTC
CAISGDRGGPDYNEQFF
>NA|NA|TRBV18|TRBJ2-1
TGTGCCAGCTCACCACCCGCACACAGCTCCTACAATGAGCAGTTCTTC
CASSPPAHSSYNEQFF
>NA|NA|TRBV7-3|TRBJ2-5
TGTGCCAGCAGCTTCGTATCGGGCGAGACCCAGTACTTC
CASSFVSGETQYF
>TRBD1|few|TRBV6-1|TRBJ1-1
TGTGCCAGCAGTAAGGGACAGGGGGCCTCCACTGAAGCTTTCTTT
CASSKGQGASTEAFF
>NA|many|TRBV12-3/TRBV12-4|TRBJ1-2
TGTGCCAGCAGTAACCCGCCTGGACAAAGAGGCTACACCTTC
CASSNPPGQRGYTF
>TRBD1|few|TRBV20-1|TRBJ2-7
TGCAGTGCAACCGGGACAGGGGGCAGATCCTACGAGCAGTACTTC
CSATGTGGRSYEQYF
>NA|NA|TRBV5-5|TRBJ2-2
TGTGCCAGCAGCTTGGCCGTAGGGCGGAACACCGGGGAGCTGTTTTTT
CASSLAVGRNTGELFF
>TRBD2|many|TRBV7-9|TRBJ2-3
TGTGCCAGCAGCTTCCAGCGGGAGTCCGGCACAGATACGCAGTATTTT
CASSFQRESGTDTQYF
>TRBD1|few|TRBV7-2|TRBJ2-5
TGTGCCAGCAGCCTCGCAGGGGGCGCCCGAACAAAAGAGACCCAGTACTTC
CASSLAGGARTKETQYF
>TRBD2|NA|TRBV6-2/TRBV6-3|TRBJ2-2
TGTGCCAGCAGTACAGCGGGGCTCACCGGGGAGCTGTTTTTT
CASSTAGLTGELFF
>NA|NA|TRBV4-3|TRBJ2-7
TGCGCCAGCAGCCAAGACAGGGAGTCCGAGCAGTACTTC
CASSQDRESEQYF
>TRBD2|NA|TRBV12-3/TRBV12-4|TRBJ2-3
TGTGCCAGCAGATTTAGCGGGGGGGCCCCAGATACGCAGTATTTT
CASRFSGGAPDTQYF
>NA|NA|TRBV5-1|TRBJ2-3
TGCGCCAGCAGCTTGGGTGTTAGCCGTTGGAGCACAGATACGCAGTATTTT
CASSLGVSRWSTDTQYF
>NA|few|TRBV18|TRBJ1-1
TGTGCCAGCTCACCCCTTTCTCAGGGAACCGGGACTGAAGCTTTCTTT
CASSPLSQGTGTEAFF
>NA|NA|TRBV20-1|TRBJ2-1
TGCAGTGCTAAAAGGGTCCCCTACAATGAGCAGTTCTTC
CSAKRVPYNEQFF
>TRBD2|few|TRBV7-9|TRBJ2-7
TGTGCCAGCAGCGTCCGGGGGGGGACTGCCCACGAGCAGTACTTC
CASSVRGGTAHEQYF
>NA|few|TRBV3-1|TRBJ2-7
TGTGCCAGCAGCCTCCTCGCACCCTCCTACGAGCAGTACTTC
CASSLLAPSYEQYF
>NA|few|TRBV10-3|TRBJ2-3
TGTGCCACCCGGCCGGGGGAATCGTCCGATACGCAGTATTTT
CATRPGESSDTQYF
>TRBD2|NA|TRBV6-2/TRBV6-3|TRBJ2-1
TGTGCCAGCAGTTACCCTAGCGGAGGCTACAATGAGCAGTTCTTC
CASSYPSGGYNEQFF
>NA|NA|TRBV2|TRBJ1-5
TGTGCCAGCAGCCCGTGGACGGCATACAATAGCAATCAGCCCCAGCATTTT
CASSPWTAYNSNQPQHF
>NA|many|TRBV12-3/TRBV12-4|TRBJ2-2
TGTGCCAGCAGTCCCGGGAACACCGGGGAGCTGTTTTTT
CASSPGNTGELFF
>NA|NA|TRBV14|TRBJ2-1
TGTGCCAGCAGCCAAGATCTGGGGTTCGATGAGCAGTTCTTC
CASSQDLGFDEQFF
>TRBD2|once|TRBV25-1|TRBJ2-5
TGTGCCAGCATTGGTCTAGCGGGAGGGGACAAAAAAGAGACCCAGTACTTC
CASIGLAGGDKKETQYF
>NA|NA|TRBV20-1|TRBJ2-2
TGCAGTGCTAGACCCAATAGGGGAGGGGAGCTGTTTTTT
CSARPNRGGELFF
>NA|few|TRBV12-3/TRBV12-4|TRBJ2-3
TGTGCCAGCAGTTTTAGGGGTCAGAACGGCGATACGCAGTATTTT
CASSFRGQNGDTQYF
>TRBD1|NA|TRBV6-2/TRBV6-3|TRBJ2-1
TGTGCCAGCAGTTACCTTGGACAGGTCCTGAGCTCCTACAATGAGCAGTTCTTC
CASSYLGQVLSSYNEQFF
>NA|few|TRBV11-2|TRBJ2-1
TGTGCCAGCAGCTTAGAACGGGGCAGACTCTACAATGAGCAGTTCTTC
CASSLERGRLYNEQFF
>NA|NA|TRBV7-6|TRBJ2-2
TGTGCCAGCAGCTCTTATGGGCCACGTGGGGAGCTGTTTTTT
CASSSYGPRGELFF
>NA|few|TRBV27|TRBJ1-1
TGTGCCAGCAGTTCCACCCTGGGCGACGTCAAGGCTTTCTTT
CASSSTLGDVKAFF
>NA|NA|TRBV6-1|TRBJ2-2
TGTGCCAGTTTCTCGGGCAGATTCGGGGAGCTGTTTTTT
CASFSGRFGELFF
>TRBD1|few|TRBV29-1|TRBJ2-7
TGCAGCGTCGTCGGACAGGGGGCGTTCTACGAGCAGTACTTC
CSVVGQGAFYEQYF
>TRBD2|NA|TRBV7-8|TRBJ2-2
TGTGCCAGCAGCTTAAGCCTAGCGGGAGACGGGGAGCTGTTTTTT
CASSLSLAGDGELFF
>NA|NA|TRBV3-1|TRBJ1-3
TGTGCCACCAGCTCGGGGGGCCTCTCTGGAAACACCATATATTTT
CATSSGGLSGNTIYF
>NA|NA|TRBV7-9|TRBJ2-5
TGTGCCAGCAGCTCCACAGGGAGCCTCCAAGAGACCCAGTACTTC
CASSSTGSLQETQYF
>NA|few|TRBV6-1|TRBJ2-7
TGTGCCACCGGCCATTTCGACGAGCAGTACTTC
CATGHFDEQYF
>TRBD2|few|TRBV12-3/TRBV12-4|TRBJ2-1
TGTGCCAGCAGTTTTCCGGGACTAGCGGACAATGAGCAGTTCTTC
CASSFPGLADNEQFF
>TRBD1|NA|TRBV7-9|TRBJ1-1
TGTGCCAGCAGCGCCCGAACGGACAGGGGCTTGAACACTGAAGCTTTCTTT
CASSARTDRGLNTEAFF